This T cell receptor beta chain is drawn from a study of blood T cells in healthy people across ages. A sample-barcoded 5' primer and a J-beta primer mix were used in a second PCR of roughly 7 to 12 cycles. From the 5' RACE reads, TCRdb called clonotypes with MiXCR, one entry per CDR3 protein. The table has 550,000 to 650,000 distinct CDR3 sequences, about 26% seen once. V gave up 6 bases and J gave up 5 bases; unmatched junction bases: 7. Germline CDR1 is SNHLY and CDR2 is FYNNEI. This CDR3 has 14 residues. These same records also appear under a second study, on T cells of mothers and their children. This second report adds: Each child contributed millions of TCR beta CDR3 reads, while each mother contributed over 8 million.

V and J are TRBV2 and TRBJ2-1; 7 nucleotides agree with TRBD2. The receptor was isolated from a boy aged 2 to 10 in good health. Input material: blood. CDR3: CASRPGLWDNEQFF. The CDR3, as DNA: TGTGCCAGCAGGCCGGGACTATGGGACAATGAGCAGTTCTTC.